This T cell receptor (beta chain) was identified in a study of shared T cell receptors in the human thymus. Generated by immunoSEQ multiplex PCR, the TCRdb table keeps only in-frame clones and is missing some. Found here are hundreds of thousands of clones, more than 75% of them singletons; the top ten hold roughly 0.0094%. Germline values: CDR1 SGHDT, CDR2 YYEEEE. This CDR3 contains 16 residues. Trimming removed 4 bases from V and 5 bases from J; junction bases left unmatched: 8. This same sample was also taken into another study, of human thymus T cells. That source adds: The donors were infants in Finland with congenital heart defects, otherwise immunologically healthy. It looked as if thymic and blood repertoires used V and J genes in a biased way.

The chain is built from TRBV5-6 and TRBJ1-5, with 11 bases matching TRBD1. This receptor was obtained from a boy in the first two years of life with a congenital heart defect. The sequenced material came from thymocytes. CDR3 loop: CASSLFRGQGDQPQHF. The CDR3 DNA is TGTGCCAGCAGCCTCTTTCGGGGACAGGGGGATCAGCCCCAGCATTTT.